The 6 T cell receptor beta chains reported below all come from one sample, sequenced in a study of beta chain features in type 1 diabetes. Sequencing targeted expressed TCRB transcripts, as all isolated RNA had been reverse transcribed. Sequencing used immunoSEQ multiplex PCR; TCRdb keeps in-frame clones, though not all of them. The data hold about 150,000 clones, with roughly 9.1% observed a single time. The specimen was central memory CD4+ T cells from blood. The receptors here all came from a young woman in good health.

This clone was picked up a small number of times. This chain joins TRBV7-9 and TRBJ1-2; 11 bases fit TRBD1. The germline gives CDR1 SEHNR, CDR2 FQNEAQ (reference sequence). The CDR3 is made up of 15 amino acids. V lost 4 bases to trimming and J lost 8 bases; unmatched junction nucleotides: 9. This CDR3 is CASSSPGQGAGGYTF. CDR3 in DNA: TGTGCCAGCAGCTCCCCCGGACAGGGGGCAGGAGGCTACACCTTC.

There are a few counts of this clone. The J gene is TRBJ2-3, the V gene TRBV7-9; 7 bases fit TRBD1. This CDR3 contains 13 residues. Germline CDR1 is SEHNR and CDR2 is FQNEAQ (reference sequence). V dropped 5 bases and J dropped 8; count of bases not matched to a gene: 7. CDR3 loop: CASSAGTVSTQYF. The CDR3 DNA sequence: TGTGCCAGCAGCGCCGGGACAGTGAGTACGCAGTATTTT.

This clone has ten or more counts. The chain carries TRBV4-2 and TRBJ2-1; D is possibly TRBD1 (5 bases). V gave up 0 bases and J gave up 12 bases, with 12 bases separating them. The germline gives CDR1 LGHNA, CDR2 YNFKEQ. The CDR3 extends over 13 amino acids. The CDR3 is CASSQDLERGQFF. The CDR3 region has the DNA TGTGCCAGCAGCCAAGATCTGGAAAGGGGGCAGTTCTTC.

This clone has more than one count but fewer than ten. The chain employs TRBV5-1 and TRBJ1-2; TRBD1 is a possible D gene (5 bases). The germline V and J ends were trimmed by 2 bases and 3 bases, with 14 bases remaining between them. Germline CDR1 and CDR2: SGHRS and YFSETQ. The CDR3 length is 15 residues. The CDR3 bases are TGCGCCAGCAGCTTAGAGGCAGGGCGCCACTATGGCTACACCTTC. The encoded protein is CASSLEAGRHYGYTF.

This clone was seen a handful of times. The chain uses TRBV11-3 and TRBJ2-5; tentatively, D is TRBD2 (6 bases). Per the germline V gene, CDR1 is SGHNT and CDR2 is YENEEA. The length of the CDR3 is 13 residues. Trimming removed 3 bases at V and 3 bases at J, with 8 bases between. CDR3 protein: CASSFSGEETQYF. In DNA form, the CDR3 reads TGTGCCAGCAGCTTTAGCGGTGAAGAGACCCAGTACTTC.

The CDR3 loop is CASSLVDFHNEQFF. The CDR3, as DNA: TGTGCCAGCAGCTTGGTAGACTTCCACAATGAGCAGTTCTTC. This chain uses TRBV5-4 with TRBJ2-1; D unclear. V dropped 0 bases and J dropped 5 bases, with 9 bases sitting between them. The CDR3 consists of 14 residues. Germline V gene data show CDR1 as SGHNT and CDR2 as YYREEE (reference sequence).